This is a list of T cell receptor beta chains from one sample in a study of T cells in localized non-small cell lung cancer. Only in-frame clones appear in the TCRdb table, and some are missing; sequencing was by immunoSEQ multiplex PCR. The sample records 90,000 or so clones, around 90% being singletons. Sequenced here: peripheral blood, sampled before any cancer treatment. These receptors originate from a man between 40 and 75 years old with stage I squamous cell lung carcinoma. The CDR3 runs from the conserved cysteine through the conserved F or W. D genes are given only for firm matches. The size of a clone is reported for some rows only, either as once, few or many, or as a class for expanded clones.

v_gene,abundance,j_gene,d_gene,CDR3aa,CDR3nt
TRBV5-4,NA,TRBJ2-3,NA,CASSFETGDTQYF,TGTGCCAGCAGCTTTGAGACTGGGGATACGCAGTATTTT
TRBV6-6,NA,TRBJ1-2,NA,CASTPSPKYGYTF,TGTGCCAGCACCCCCTCTCCCAAATATGGCTACACCTTC
TRBV9,NA,TRBJ2-6,NA,CASSVSGAAGANVLTF,TGTGCCAGCAGCGTATCCGGGGCGGCTGGGGCCAACGTCCTGACTTTC
TRBV19,few,TRBJ1-2,TRBD1,CASSISSGGYGYTF,TGTGCCAGTAGTATTTCCTCAGGGGGCTATGGCTACACCTTC
TRBV28,NA,TRBJ1-2,NA,CASSLGHIYGYTF,TGTGCCAGCAGTTTGGGACATATCTATGGCTACACCTTC
TRBV28,few,TRBJ2-7,NA,CASSPLIAVQYF,TGTGCCAGCAGTCCTTTGATAGCCGTGCAGTACTTC
TRBV28,NA,TRBJ1-2,NA,CASSLTGYGYTF,TGTGCCAGCAGTTTAACAGGCTATGGCTACACCTTC
TRBV15,NA,TRBJ1-1,NA,CATSRDLGPPMNTEAFF,TGTGCCACCAGCAGAGATCTGGGACCACCTATGAACACTGAAGCTTTCTTT
TRBV5-1,NA,TRBJ1-2,NA,CASSLSGEVGYTF,TGCGCCAGCAGCTTATCAGGGGAAGTTGGCTACACCTTC
TRBV28,NA,TRBJ1-3,NA,CASYSRNTIYF,TGTGCCAGCTACTCAAGAAACACCATATATTTT
TRBV5-1,few,TRBJ2-7,TRBD1,CASSPGTGMVEQYF,TGCGCCAGCAGCCCCGGGACAGGGATGGTCGAGCAGTACTTC
TRBV6-1,NA,TRBJ2-7,TRBD1,CASSATGTGVQYF,TGTGCCAGCAGCGCCACCGGGACAGGGGTGCAGTACTTC
TRBV7-6,NA,TRBJ1-1,TRBD1,CASSLFTGGNTEAFF,TGTGCCAGCAGCTTATTTACAGGGGGGAACACTGAAGCTTTCTTT
TRBV6-5,once,TRBJ1-6,NA,CASSYDTAANNSPLHF,TGTGCCAGCAGTTACGACACCGCCGCTAATAATTCACCCCTCCACTTT
TRBV6-1,NA,TRBJ1-3,TRBD1,CASSLEDRVPLQVGF,TGTGCCAGCAGCTTGGAGGACAGGGTCCCACTCCAGGTGGGATTC
TRBV5-4,NA,TRBJ1-3,NA,CASSPRGGAGNTIYF,TGTGCCAGCAGTCCTCGGGGGGGCGCTGGAAACACCATATATTTT
TRBV5-1,NA,TRBJ1-1,NA,CASSSTQGKNTEAFF,TGCGCCAGCAGCTCTACACAGGGTAAGAACACTGAAGCTTTCTTT
TRBV5-5,NA,TRBJ1-5,NA,CASSLQQTSNQPQHF,TGTGCCAGCAGCTTACAACAAACAAGCAATCAGCCCCAGCATTTT
TRBV6-6,NA,TRBJ2-7,NA,CASSFSDSPSYEQYF,TGTGCCAGCAGCTTCTCCGACAGCCCTTCCTACGAGCAGTACTTC
TRBV6-9,once,TRBJ2-5,NA,CASSSPFTGFQETQYF,TGTGCCAGCAGTTCGCCGTTTACAGGGTTCCAAGAGACCCAGTACTTC
TRBV2,NA,TRBJ1-1,TRBD1,CASKGTGSNTEAFF,TGTGCCAGCAAGGGGACAGGGTCGAACACTGAAGCTTTCTTT
TRBV6-5,NA,TRBJ1-6,TRBD1,CASSYSMGQGTSPLHF,TGTGCCAGCAGTTACTCGATGGGACAGGGGACTTCACCCCTCCACTTT
TRBV10-3,NA,TRBJ2-5,NA,CAIRISAQESQYF,TGTGCCATCAGGATTTCAGCGCAAGAGTCCCAGTACTTC
TRBV7-2,NA,TRBJ1-5,NA,CASSGGGNQPQHF,TGTGCCAGCAGTGGGGGAGGCAATCAGCCCCAGCATTTT
TRBV28,NA,TRBJ2-1,TRBD1,CASSGSGTGENEQFF,TGTGCCAGCAGTGGGTCCGGGACAGGGGAAAATGAGCAGTTCTTC
TRBV7-2,NA,TRBJ1-2,NA,CASSSLFRGDDGYTF,TGTGCCAGCAGCTCCCTGTTCAGGGGCGATGATGGCTACACCTTC
TRBV5-1,NA,TRBJ1-5,NA,CASSPAGALGQPQHF,TGCGCCAGCAGCCCCGCAGGGGCCCTGGGTCAGCCCCAGCATTTT
TRBV28,NA,TRBJ2-1,NA,CASKPDTASYNEQFF,TGTGCCAGCAAGCCAGACACCGCCTCCTACAATGAGCAGTTCTTC
TRBV2,few,TRBJ1-2,NA,CASRSGAGYGYTF,TGTGCCAGCAGGTCAGGGGCCGGCTATGGCTACACCTTC
TRBV5-4,NA,TRBJ1-2,NA,CASSLGGFTQRNYGYTF,TGTGCCAGCAGCTTGGGGGGGTTTACGCAACGAAACTATGGCTACACCTTC
TRBV6-1,NA,TRBJ1-1,NA,CASSDVSTANTEAFF,TGTGCCAGCAGTGATGTCTCGACAGCGAACACTGAAGCTTTCTTT
TRBV11-2,NA,TRBJ1-2,NA,CASSLRAPTNYGYTF,TGTGCCAGCAGCTTACGGGCACCGACTAACTATGGCTACACCTTC
TRBV5-1,NA,TRBJ1-1,NA,CASSSQGNTEAFF,TGCGCCAGCAGCTCACAGGGTAACACTGAAGCTTTCTTT
TRBV5-1,NA,TRBJ2-1,TRBD2,CASSFGGNSYNEQFF,TGCGCCAGCAGTTTCGGGGGGAACTCCTACAATGAGCAGTTCTTC
TRBV6-5,NA,TRBJ1-1,NA,CASSYNGGPTEAFF,TGTGCCAGCAGTTACAATGGGGGGCCCACTGAAGCTTTCTTT
TRBV6-1,once,TRBJ1-5,TRBD1,CASSDPQGKSQPQHF,TGTGCCAGCAGTGACCCACAGGGGAAGAGCCAGCCCCAGCATTTT
TRBV9,NA,TRBJ1-6,NA,CASSEGRAYNSPLHF,TGTGCCAGCAGCGAGGGACGGGCCTATAATTCACCCCTCCACTTT
TRBV4-3,NA,TRBJ1-1,TRBD1,CASSPGTAIQNTEAFF,TGCGCCAGCAGCCCGGGGACAGCGATACAGAACACTGAAGCTTTCTTT
TRBV7-3,NA,TRBJ2-7,NA,CASSLFSGYEQYF,TGTGCCAGCAGCTTATTTTCAGGCTACGAGCAGTACTTC